This T cell receptor (beta chain) is from a study of spatial heterogeneity in lung cancer. Study outcomes and limitations: It was found that expanded intratumoral alpha and beta TCR counts tracked tumor mutation counts.

Trimming removed 5 bases from V and 5 bases from J, with 8 bases in between. Germline V gene sequence: CDR1 SNHLY, CDR2 FYNNEI. The CDR3 extends over 12 amino acids. By its share, this clonotype is medium-sized (0.01 to 0.1%). The antigen remains unidentified. Using its own MiXCR run on the 5' RACE reads, TCRdb lists one record per CDR3 protein. The data contain roughly 1,500 distinct CDR3 sequences, 5.2% of them singletons. The time point was: sample taken at primary tumor resection. Unsorted tumor, nontumor lung tissue or cryopreserved PBMC supplied the whole RNA. The sequences come from lung tumor tissue, collected at surgery. The TCR comes from a male donor with early-stage non-small cell lung cancer. This chain connects TRBV2 to TRBJ2-3, with unresolved D. CDR3 bases: TGTGCCAGCAGTCCGACACAAGATACGCAGTATTTT. Its protein product is CASSPTQDTQYF.